The subject of this entry is one T cell receptor beta chain. What this receptor recognizes is not known. The input lacks base qualities; no much larger clone sits a single base away. This sample was included in a study of cytomegalovirus exposure and HLA in healthy donors (dated by TCRdb to about 2017). In the study overall: According to an earlier analysis of 550 to 750 of the donors, 150 million to 200 million T cells yielded 90 million to 130 million unique TCR beta sequences and about 300 Gb of sequence data. Across around 400 genotyped donors of the cohort, an average of about 220,000 unique TCR beta nucleotide sequences per donor were sequenced, and around 20% of those sequences were non-productive. The study used immunosequencing to profile the T cell repertoires of several hundred subjects and linked those repertoires to cytomegalovirus serostatus. Alongside the repertoire data, information on donor age, sex, ethnicity and CMV serostatus was compiled. In a later genetic analysis, genome-wide SNP genotypes for about three fifths of the roughly 670 donors were used, and that subset was treated as a discovery cohort. Because of strong linkage in the cohort, five DR-DQ haplotypes were treated as single units for association and clustering. Of the roughly 430 genotyped donors, about 80% fell in the genetic ancestry cluster associated with self-reported Caucasian donors. The later analysis used no new phenotypic data to find candidate immune exposures, relying instead on TCR beta sequences and their occurrence across donors. Every repertoire in the discovery cohort had been generated on one and the same sequencing platform. To predict cytomegalovirus infection status, the study combined high-throughput TCR immunosequencing, statistical association of individual TCRs with disease status, and machine learning. Both class I and class II loci were covered by HLA typing, at four-digit resolution. A separate validation cohort of 100 to 150 different subjects was used in addition to the approximately 700-subject first cohort. To study patterns of TCR occurrence, a later analysis re-analyzed previously published TCR beta repertoires from around 670 donors and added high-resolution HLA genotyping. Typing coverage varied by locus: roughly 620-630 donors for A, B, C, DRB1 and DQB1; roughly 510 for DQA1; nearly 610 for DPA1; roughly 450 for DPB1. The study was designed to test whether signatures of past pathogen exposure could be identified by cataloging public T cell receptors. An earlier analysis of about 600 of the donors used high-throughput TCR beta sequencing to judge whether each TCR beta V gene segment behaved as functional or pseudogenic. An early release covering roughly 580 HLA-typed donors comprised about 320 gigabases of sequencing data and 65 million to 100 million unique TCR sequences. On the study overall, not on this receptor specifically: Specific HLA alleles were associated with about 17,000 TCR beta sequences at a false discovery rate of 0.05 in a later analysis. The classifier was reported to diagnose cytomegalovirus status with high specificity and sensitivity in both the original cohort and the validation cohort. Compared with the roughly 600-donor mean, donors in an Asian-associated ancestry cluster had fewer N-insertions in productive TCRs, according to a later genetic analysis. Because counts were too low, seventeen rarely observed V segments, including chromosome 9 orphons, were left out of the earlier analysis of over 550 of the donors. The only immune exposure information available for the cohort was CMV serostatus. Most TCR sequences were seen in very few donors, while some public TCRs were found in many individuals. The study listed 150 to 200 TCR beta chains as associated with cytomegalovirus. Linkage disequilibrium might explain the correlated functional status among segregating V segments, but an unknown experimental factor could not be excluded. Sequencing depth was assumed to be roughly uniform across donors in the presence/absence analyses, though that assumption may not hold. In a later analysis, HLA-associated TCR beta chains were found to be more clonally expanded and to have lower generation probabilities than equally common non-associated chains. The 87-base-pair reads could not distinguish some IMGT-functional V segments, including TRBV6-2 and TRBV6-3, so those segments were excluded. A cluster of highly shared sequence variants was judged likely to represent a technical artifact of the sequencing pipeline. This cohort had only TCR beta chains sequenced, and the lack of alpha or paired-chain data limited which features could be detected. In a later analysis, several top co-occurrence clusters were reported to appear linked to parvovirus B19, influenza, CMV and Epstein-Barr virus. In a later analysis, TCR association rates were found to vary across HLA loci, with the most associated TCRs seen for DRB1 alleles and the fewest for HLA-C alleles. Strong co-occurrence of HLA alleles, especially DR and DQ, made assigning TCR associations to individual alleles difficult. A later analysis found that most CMV-associated TCR beta chains appeared HLA-restricted, with HLA associations seemingly driven largely by CMV exposure. An association between a missense DCLRE1C variant and V-gene and J-gene trimming of TCR beta chains was found in a later genetic analysis and replicated in an independent cohort. In vitro tests confirmed that three of the cytomegalovirus-associated TCR beta chains recognize cytomegalovirus antigens. A further reported finding was that TCR beta sequences accurately predicted the HLA-A and HLA-B alleles for most subjects in the first cohort. HLA typing was unavailable for some donors at each locus, so association tests used only the typed subset. An earlier analysis of approximately 540 of the donors showed that most TCR beta V segments appeared in productive rearrangements either about 90% or about 30% of the time, which broadly matched IMGT annotations. The authors suggested that the approach could potentially be generalized to other disease states and immunological phenotypes.

Libraries came from the immunoSEQ multiplex PCR assay. The multiplex PCR relied on a mix of 60 forward primers for TCR Vbeta segments and 13 reverse primers for TCR Jbeta segments. A multiplex PCR assay on genomic DNA amplified the CDR3 region of rearranged TCR beta genes. On the Illumina HiSeq System, the amplified TCR beta libraries were sequenced as 87-base-pair reads. As for how the authors treated the data: A later analysis counted approximately 76 million unique TCR beta chains across the 670 or so repertoires, and approximately 11 million of these chains were shared by at least two donors. Raw reads were error-corrected and collapsed into unique sequences with a nearest-neighbor algorithm that merged closely related sequences to remove PCR and sequencing errors. V, D and J gene segments were assigned by aligning CDR3 sequences to IMGT reference sequences. Each retained sequence needed at least a six-nucleotide match to both a V gene segment and a J gene segment. A rearrangement counted as productive if the CDR3 had no stop codons and remained in frame with V and J, and every other rearrangement counted as non-productive. CDR3 was defined according to IMGT convention as the region running from the second conserved V-encoded cysteine to the conserved J-encoded phenylalanine. The earlier analysis of about 610 of the donors excluded any sequence lacking an unambiguous match to a single V gene segment. An earlier analysis of a few hundred of the donors classified V segments as functional when productive rearrangements were above 56.7% and as segregating when the standard deviation between donors was above 5%. A statistical classification framework was built to diagnose cytomegalovirus status from the catalog of TCR beta chain sequences. In a later analysis, V and J genes were assigned by comparing TCR nucleotide sequences against IMGT/GENE-DB human TR gene sequences. In a later analysis, CDR3 sequences and most-parsimonious VDJ recombination scenarios were assigned using the TCRdist pipeline. In a later analysis, each TCR beta chain was defined by its CDR3 amino acid sequence together with its V-gene family, and reads lacking a unique V-gene family were excluded. A later analysis removed 600 or so highly shared, low-generation-probability nucleotide sequences to deal with suspected cross-contamination and a sequencing artifact. In a later analysis, a clonal expansion index for each public chain was calculated from normalized within-repertoire ranks of inferred template counts. In a later analysis, generation probabilities were computed with a VDJ recombination model fitted to out-of-frame rearrangements, and the resulting probabilities were checked against IGoR. A later analysis scored TCR-TCR, TCR-HLA and TCR-CMV co-occurrence with hypergeometric tests, applying a repertoire-size bias correction to TCR pairs. To estimate false discovery rates, a later analysis permuted the HLA or CMV assignments 20 times. A later analysis grouped co-occurring TCRs with DBSCAN, adding TCRdist sequence similarity when clustering within HLA-allele-positive subsets. Repertoires with fewer than 30,000 or more than 120,000 public chains, plus five repertoires with anomalous nucleotide sharing, were excluded from co-occurrence clustering. Imported from immuneACCESS, the table was reduced by TCRdb to in-frame sequences with V and J called. These copies leave out some clones; in studies compared against another copy, an unresolved V gene accounts for under half, and the cause of the remainder is not known. From that table come the V and J calls and clone size; the DNA was used to work out D and trimming. A total of under 140,000 clones appear in this sample, approximately 86% of them only once. The top ten constitute less than 2% of the sample.

The cohort comprised 710 or so healthy bone marrow donors. At the time of sampling, all cohort members were nominally healthy, though unrecorded immune exposures were likely present. The donor tested CMV seronegative, placing the donor among the roughly 340 seronegative members of the cohort. Each donor provided a peripheral blood sample, and peripheral blood mononuclear cells were used for TCR beta sequencing. The Qiagen DNeasy Blood Extraction Kit was used to extract genomic DNA from the blood cell samples. The CDR3 numbers 14 residues from cysteine through phenylalanine. The entry retains the CDR3 DNA only, 42 bases that are in frame from base 1. A distance of 3 bases separates the germline ends of V and J, which lose 0 bases and 0 bases respectively. The germline V gene (reference sequence) sets CDR1 to LNHNV and CDR2 to YYDKDF.

Sequenced material: PBMCs. The origin of this receptor is a man aged 40-50 years in good health and CMV-seronegative. Recombination linked TRBV15 to TRBJ1-3; too little of a D gene remains to name it. The DNA reads TGTGCCACCAGCAGAGACAACTCTGGAAACACCATATATTTT. Translated, it reads CATSRDNSGNTIYF.